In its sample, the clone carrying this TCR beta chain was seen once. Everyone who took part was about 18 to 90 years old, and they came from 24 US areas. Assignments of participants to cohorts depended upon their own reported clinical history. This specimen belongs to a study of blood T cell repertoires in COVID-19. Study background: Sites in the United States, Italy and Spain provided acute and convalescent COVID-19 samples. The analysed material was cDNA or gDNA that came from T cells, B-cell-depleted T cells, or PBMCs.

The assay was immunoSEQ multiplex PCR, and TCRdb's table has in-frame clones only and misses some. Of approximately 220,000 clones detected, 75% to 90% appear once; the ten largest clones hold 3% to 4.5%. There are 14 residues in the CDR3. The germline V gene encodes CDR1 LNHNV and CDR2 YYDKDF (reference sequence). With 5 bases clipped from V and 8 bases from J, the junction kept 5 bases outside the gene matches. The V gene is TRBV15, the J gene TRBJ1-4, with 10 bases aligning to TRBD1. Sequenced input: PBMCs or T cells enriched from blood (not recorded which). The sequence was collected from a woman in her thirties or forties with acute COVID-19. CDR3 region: CATSGQGEREKLFF. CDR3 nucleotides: TGTGCCACCAGCGGACAGGGGGAACGAGAAAAACTGTTTTTT.